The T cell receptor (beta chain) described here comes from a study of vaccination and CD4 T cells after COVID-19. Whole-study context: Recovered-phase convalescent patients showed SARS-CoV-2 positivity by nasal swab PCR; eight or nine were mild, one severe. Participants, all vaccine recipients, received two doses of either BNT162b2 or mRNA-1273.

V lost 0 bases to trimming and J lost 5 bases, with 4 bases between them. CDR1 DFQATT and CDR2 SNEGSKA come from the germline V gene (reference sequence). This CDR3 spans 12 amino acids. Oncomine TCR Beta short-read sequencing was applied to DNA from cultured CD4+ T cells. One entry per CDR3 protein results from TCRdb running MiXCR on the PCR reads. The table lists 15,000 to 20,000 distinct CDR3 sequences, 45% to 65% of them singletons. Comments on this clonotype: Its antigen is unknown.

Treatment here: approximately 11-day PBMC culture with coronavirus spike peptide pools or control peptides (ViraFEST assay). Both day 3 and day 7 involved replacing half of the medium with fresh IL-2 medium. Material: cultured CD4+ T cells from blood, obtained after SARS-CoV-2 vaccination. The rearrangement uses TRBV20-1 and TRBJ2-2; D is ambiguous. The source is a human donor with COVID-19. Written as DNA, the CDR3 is TGCAGTGCTAGAGAGGGAACCGGGGAGCTGTTTTTT. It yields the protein CSAREGTGELFF.